These 10 T cell receptor beta chains were sequenced from one sample in a study of shared clonotypes between healthy human individuals. The data were produced by immunoSEQ multiplex PCR, yet TCRdb's version contains in-frame clones alone and is incomplete. The sample yields 1.5 million to 1.9 million clones, about 98% seen once. Sequenced input: naive CD4+ T cells sorted from blood. The sample's subset: CD45RA+ positively selected. All receptors come from a man aged 30 to 45 in good health.

The V call is TRBV4-1, the J call TRBJ2-1, with 9 positions matching TRBD2. The CDR3 consists of 16 residues. Per germline, CDR1 MGHRA and CDR2 YSYEKL. The J segment lost 3 bases and the V segment lost 5 bases, leaving 8 bases of the junction unmatched. CDR3 sequence reads: CASSSVSGRHYNEQFF. CDR3 bases: TGCGCCAGCAGCTCTGTTAGCGGGAGACACTACAATGAGCAGTTCTTC.

This rearrangement joins TRBV5-1 to TRBJ2-7; D is possibly TRBD2 (6 bases). The CDR3 length is 12 residues. V lost 1 base to trimming and J lost 5 bases, with 7 bases between them. Germline V lookup: CDR1 SGHRS, CDR2 YFSETQ. CDR3 bases: TGCGCCAGCAGCTTGCGGAGGGACGAGCAGTACTTC. Its protein product is CASSLRRDEQYF. The whole variable domain, filled in from reference TRBV5-1 and TRBJ2-7, reads KAGVTQTPRYLIKTRGQQVTLSCSPISGHRSVSWYQQTPGQGLQFLFEYFSETQRNKGNFPGRFSGRQFSNSRSEMNVSTLELGDSALYLCASSLRRDEQYFGPGTRLTVT.

The chain couples TRBV12-5 to TRBJ2-6; 7 bases fit TRBD1. Trimming cost V 2 bases and J 0 bases; bases outside gene matches: 13. From germline, CDR1 is LGHNT and CDR2 FRNRAP. CDR3 size: 20 residues. CDR3 in amino acids: CASGLTSGGLSHSGANVLTF. DNA of the CDR3: TGTGCTAGTGGTTTGACATCAGGGGGATTGAGCCACTCTGGGGCCAACGTCCTGACTTTC.

This chain joins TRBV27 and TRBJ2-1; either TRBD1 or TRBD2 may fit D (5 bases each). CDR1 and CDR2 (germline): MNHEY, SMNVEV (reference sequence). Trimming pared 5 bases from V and 9 bases from J, leaving 17 bases between. CDR3 length equals 14 residues. CDR3 sequence: CASSRDGPSGEQFF. The DNA of the CDR3 is TGTGCCAGCAGTCGGGACGGCCCTTCGGGTGAGCAGTTCTTC.

This rearrangement joins TRBV5-4 to TRBJ2-1; maybe TRBD1 (5 bases). Trimming shortened V by 4 bases and J by 9 bases, and 11 bases separated the two germline ends. Germline CDR1 is SGHNT and CDR2 is YYREEE (reference sequence). The CDR3 totals 12 residues. The DNA of the CDR3 is TGTGCCAGCAGCAAGCAGGGTAGTGAGCAGTTCTTC. It specifies CASSKQGSEQFF.

The table lists this clone with a count of one. The chain joins TRBV6-1 to TRBJ2-1, with no clear D. V was clipped by 7 bases and J by 4 bases, with 17 bases between them. The CDR3 has 15 residues. The germline gives CDR1 MNHNS, CDR2 SASEGT. The CDR3 DNA sequence: TGTGCCAGCAAGTCGACGGGCCAACGATACAATGAGCAGTTCTTC. It codes for CASKSTGQRYNEQFF.

This chain connects TRBV5-1 to TRBJ2-2; D call uncertain. Germline CDR1 and CDR2: SGHRS and YFSETQ. The germline V and J ends were trimmed by 1 base and 5 bases, with 12 bases remaining between them. The CDR3 covers 15 residues. CDR3 sequence (DNA): TGCGCCAGCAGCTTGTATTCGGGTCTGACCGGGGAGCTGTTTTTT. This sequence encodes CASSLYSGLTGELFF.

This chain uses TRBV10-2 with TRBJ1-2; D remains ambiguous. Germline-derived CDR1 and CDR2 are WSHSY and SAAADI. V lost 4 bases to trimming and J lost 4 bases, with 16 bases between them. This CDR3 region has 15 residues. In nucleotides, the CDR3 is TGCGCCAGCAGTGGAAGTAGGGCGGGCGGCTATGGCTACACCTTC. Residues: CASSGSRAGGYGYTF.

The rearrangement uses TRBV6-1 and TRBJ2-7; D not resolved. CDR3 length: 12 residues. Germline V gene sequence: CDR1 MNHNS, CDR2 SASEGT. The V and J ends lost 7 bases and 3 bases respectively, with 10 bases between them. CDR3 residues: CASKPPDYEQYF. CDR3 DNA: TGTGCCAGCAAACCTCCGGACTACGAGCAGTACTTC.

V gene TRBV7-2 combines with J gene TRBJ2-7, with TRBD2 matching over 7 bases. The V segment lost 4 bases and the J segment 2 bases; nucleotides outside the gene matches: 14. Germline lookup yields CDR1 SGHTA and CDR2 FQGNSA. This CDR3 is built from 17 residues. Here the CDR3 DNA reads TGTGCCAGCAGCTATCGTCCGGGACTACGGTCTCCCTACGAGCAGTACTTC. Amino acid sequence: CASSYRPGLRSPYEQYF.